The T cell receptor (beta chain) under discussion was sequenced for a study of T cells in localized non-small cell lung cancer. Findings and caveats of the study: The appearance of a median 57 of the top 100 tumor clones was seen in adjacent lung.

Repertoires were generated with immunoSEQ multiplex PCR, while TCRdb's copy carries only in-frame clones and drops some. The sample shows about 2,600 clones, around 25% of them seen only once. Two independent pathologists confirmed no atypia in lung taken at least 2 cm from tumor. V was shortened by 1 base and J by 2 bases, with 14 bases between the two germline ends. Per germline, CDR1 SGHNT and CDR2 YENEEA. The CDR3 consists of 16 residues. This clone has only a few counts. What it binds is not known. This chain joins TRBV11-3 and TRBJ1-1; possible D gene TRBD1, 5 bases. This material consisted of normal lung tissue next to the tumor, taken before any cancer treatment. This clonotype was sampled from a man aged 35 to 69 with stage II lung adenocarcinoma. The CDR3 loop is CASSLVGTSLNTEAFF. CDR3 nucleotide sequence: TGTGCCAGCAGCTTAGTAGGGACCTCGCTAAACACTGAAGCTTTCTTT.